This T cell receptor (beta chain) was documented in a study of blood T cell repertoires in COVID-19. In the authors' workflow: Researchers report that nucleated cell counts were estimated from reference gene primer amplification. The data were produced by immunoSEQ multiplex PCR, yet TCRdb's version contains in-frame clones alone and is incomplete. V, J and clone size are taken as reported in that table, and D and trimming were inferred from the DNA itself. The data hold roughly 200,000 clones, with around nine tenths observed a single time. This clonotype originated in a man between 40 and 49 years old with acute or convalescent COVID-19. The sample comprised peripheral blood.

CDR3 in DNA: TGTGCCAGCAGCGTAGTGTCGTCGAACACTGAAGCTTTCTTT. As protein: CASSVVSSNTEAFF. This rearrangement joins TRBV9 to TRBJ1-1; D not certain. The CDR3 covers 14 residues. Deletions cut 0 bases from V and 1 base from J, with 7 bases between. Per the germline V gene, CDR1 is SGDLS and CDR2 is YYNGEE.